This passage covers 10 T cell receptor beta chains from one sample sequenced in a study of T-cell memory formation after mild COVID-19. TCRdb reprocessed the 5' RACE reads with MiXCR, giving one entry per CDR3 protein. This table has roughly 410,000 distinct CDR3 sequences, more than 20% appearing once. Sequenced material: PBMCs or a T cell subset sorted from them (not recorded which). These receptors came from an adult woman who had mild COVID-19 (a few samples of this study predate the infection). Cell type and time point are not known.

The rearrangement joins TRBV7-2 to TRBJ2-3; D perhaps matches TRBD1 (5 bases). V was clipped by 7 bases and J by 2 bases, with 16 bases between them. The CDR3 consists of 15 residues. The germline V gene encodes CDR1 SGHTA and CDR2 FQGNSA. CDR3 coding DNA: TGTGCCAGCAATAGGGGCAGAGCGAACACAGATACGCAGTATTTT. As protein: CASNRGRANTDTQYF.

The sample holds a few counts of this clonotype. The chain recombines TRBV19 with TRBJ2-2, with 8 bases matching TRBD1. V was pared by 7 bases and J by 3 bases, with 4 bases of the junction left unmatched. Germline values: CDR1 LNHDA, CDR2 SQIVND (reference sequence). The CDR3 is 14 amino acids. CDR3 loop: CASIDRGDTGELFF. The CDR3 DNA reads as TGTGCCAGTATAGACAGGGGAGACACCGGGGAGCTGTTTTTT.

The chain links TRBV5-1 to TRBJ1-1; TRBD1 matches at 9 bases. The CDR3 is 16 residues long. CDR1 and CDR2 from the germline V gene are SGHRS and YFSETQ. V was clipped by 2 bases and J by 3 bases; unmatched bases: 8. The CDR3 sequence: CASSLRLQGAYTEAFF. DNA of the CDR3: TGCGCCAGCAGCTTACGCTTACAGGGGGCCTACACTGAAGCTTTCTTT.

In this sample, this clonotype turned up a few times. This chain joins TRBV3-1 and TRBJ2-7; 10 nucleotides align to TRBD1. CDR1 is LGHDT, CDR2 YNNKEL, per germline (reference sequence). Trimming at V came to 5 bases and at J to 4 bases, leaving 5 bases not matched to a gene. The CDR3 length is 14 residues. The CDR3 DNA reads TGTGCCAGCAGCTCGGGACAGGGGTTGTACGAGCAGTACTTC. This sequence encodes CASSSGQGLYEQYF.

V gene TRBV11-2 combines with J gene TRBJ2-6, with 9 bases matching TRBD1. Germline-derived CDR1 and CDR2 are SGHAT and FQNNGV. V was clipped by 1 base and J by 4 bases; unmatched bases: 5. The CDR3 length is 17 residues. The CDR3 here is CASSLATGGAGANVLTF. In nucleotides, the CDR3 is TGTGCCAGCAGCTTAGCGACAGGGGGGGCAGGGGCCAACGTCCTGACTTTC.

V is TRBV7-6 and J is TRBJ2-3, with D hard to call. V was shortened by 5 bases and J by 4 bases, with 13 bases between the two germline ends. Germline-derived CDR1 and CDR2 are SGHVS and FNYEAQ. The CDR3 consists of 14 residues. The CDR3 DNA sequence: TGTGCCAGCAGCCCCCGGCGGACGGCAGATACGCAGTATTTT. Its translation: CASSPRRTADTQYF.

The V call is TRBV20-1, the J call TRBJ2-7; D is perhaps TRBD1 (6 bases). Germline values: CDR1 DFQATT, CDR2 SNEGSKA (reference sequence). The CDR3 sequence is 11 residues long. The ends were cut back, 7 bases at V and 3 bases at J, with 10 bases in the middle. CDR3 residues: CSGQGNYEQYF. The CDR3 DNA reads TGCAGTGGGCAGGGGAACTACGAGCAGTACTTC.

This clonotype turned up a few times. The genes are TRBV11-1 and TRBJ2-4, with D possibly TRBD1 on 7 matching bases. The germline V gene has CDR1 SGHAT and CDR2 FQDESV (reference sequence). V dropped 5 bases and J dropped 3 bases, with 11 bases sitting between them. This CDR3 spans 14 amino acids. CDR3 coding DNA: TGTGCCAGCAGCGCGGGACAGAGCAAAAACATTCAGTACTTC. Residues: CASSAGQSKNIQYF.

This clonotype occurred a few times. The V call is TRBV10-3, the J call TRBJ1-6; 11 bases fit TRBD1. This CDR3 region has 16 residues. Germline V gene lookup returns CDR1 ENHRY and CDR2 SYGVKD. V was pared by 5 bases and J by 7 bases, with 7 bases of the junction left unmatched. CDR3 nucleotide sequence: TGTGCCATCAGTCCGGGACAGGGGGGAAAAAATTCACCCCTCCACTTT. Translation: CAISPGQGGKNSPLHF.

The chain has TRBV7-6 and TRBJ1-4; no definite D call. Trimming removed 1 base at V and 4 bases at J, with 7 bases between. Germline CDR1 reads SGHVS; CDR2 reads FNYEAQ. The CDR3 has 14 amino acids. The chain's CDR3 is CASSLEGLNEKLFF. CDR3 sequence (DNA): TGTGCCAGCAGCTTAGAAGGACTTAATGAAAAACTGTTTTTT. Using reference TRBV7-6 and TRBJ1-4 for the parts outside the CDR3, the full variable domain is GAGVSQSPRYKVTKRGQDVALRCDPISGHVSLYWYRQALGQGPEFLTYFNYEAQQDKSGLPNDRFSAERPEGSISTLTIQRTEQRDSAMYRCASSLEGLNEKLFFGSGTQLSVL.